These 9 T cell receptor beta chains were all obtained from the same sample, sequenced in a study of preoperative IRX-2 immunotherapy in early breast cancer. Treatment described: preoperative locoregional IRX-2 cytokine immunotherapy. Assay: immunoSEQ multiplex PCR; the TCRdb copy retains only in-frame clones and omits some. The sample holds about 23,000 clones, about 95% seen once. Sequenced here: tumor tissue, sampled after IRX-2 immunotherapy. The receptors stem from a human donor with breast cancer.

The CDR3, as DNA: TGCAGCGTTGGGGGGGGCCCCAGGGGCCGGAATGAGCAGTTCTTC. This codes for CSVGGGPRGRNEQFF. The chain links TRBV29-1 to TRBJ2-1; perhaps TRBD2 as D (7 bases). With 4 bases removed from V and 7 bases from J, the gap between germline ends came to 20 bases. This CDR3 region has 15 residues. In germline, CDR1 is SQVTM, CDR2 ANQGSEA.

This chain connects TRBV7-9 to TRBJ1-6; no clear D gene. Trimming removed 2 bases from V and 11 bases from J, with 19 bases in between. Germline V gives CDR1 SEHNR, CDR2 FQNEAQ (reference sequence). The CDR3 sequence is 16 residues long. The CDR3 sequence is CASSLSAASRKTPLHF. Written as DNA, the CDR3 is TGTGCCAGCAGCTTATCAGCAGCCTCCCGAAAAACACCCCTCCACTTT.

This clone has a single count. The rearrangement links TRBV7-3 to TRBJ1-2; a weak D match, TRBD1 (5 bases). Deletions cut 3 bases from V and 8 bases from J, with 13 bases between. CDR1 is SGHTA, CDR2 FQGTGA, per germline. The CDR3 has 13 residues. The CDR3 DNA sequence: TGTGCCAGCAGCTTCGGGCAGGGTAGCGGCTACACCTTC. It is translated as CASSFGQGSGYTF.

The V and J genes are TRBV4-1 and TRBJ2-6; D is ambiguous. Trimming cost V 1 base and J 0 bases, with 7 bases left between them. From germline, CDR1 is MGHRA and CDR2 YSYEKL. CDR3 length: 16 residues. DNA of the CDR3: TGCGCCAGCAGCCAAGCAGTGTACTCTGGGGCCAACGTCCTGACTTTC. Translated: CASSQAVYSGANVLTF.

The chain employs TRBV5-1 and TRBJ2-7; TRBD2 aligns across 12 bases. Germline V gives CDR1 SGHRS, CDR2 YFSETQ. V lost 0 bases to trimming and J lost 4 bases; unmatched junction nucleotides: 5. The CDR3 spans 16 residues. CDR3 sequence: CASSLGTSGGNYEQYF. The CDR3, as DNA: TGCGCCAGCAGCTTGGGAACTAGCGGGGGGAATTACGAGCAGTACTTC.

The chain couples TRBV28 to TRBJ2-7; the match to TRBD2 covers 12 bases. This CDR3 is built from 15 residues. CDR1 and CDR2 (germline): MDHEN, SYDVKM. V trimming: 3 bases; J trimming: 3 bases; junction bases outside the gene matches: 3. CDR3 sequence: CASSLPGLAGYEQYF. The CDR3 coding sequence is TGTGCCAGCAGTTTGCCGGGACTAGCGGGCTACGAGCAGTACTTC.

The genes are TRBV5-1 and TRBJ2-1, with 7 bases fitting TRBD2. J gave up 9 bases and V 2 bases, and 5 bases lay outside the gene matches. CDR3 length: 13 amino acids. Looked up from germline, CDR1 is SGHRS and CDR2 is YFSETQ. This chain's CDR3 is CASSFVAGVEQFF. CDR3 sequence (DNA): TGCGCCAGCAGCTTTGTGGCGGGGGTTGAGCAGTTCTTC.

The rearrangement links TRBV28 to TRBJ2-2; 8 nucleotides align to TRBD2. V was clipped by 6 bases and J by 7 bases; unmatched bases: 16. Germline V gene lookup returns CDR1 MDHEN and CDR2 SYDVKM. There are 17 residues in the CDR3. The CDR3 spells CASSGVKKRERIGELFF. Written as DNA, the CDR3 is TGTGCCAGCAGCGGGGTTAAAAAGCGGGAGCGAATCGGGGAGCTGTTTTTT.

The V and J genes are TRBV7-3 and TRBJ2-1; perhaps TRBD2 as D (5 bases). CDR1 is SGHTA, CDR2 FQGTGA, per germline. The CDR3 loop spans 15 amino acids. V shed 6 bases and J shed 5 bases, with 17 bases lying between them. CDR3 loop: CASRLQGSKDNEQFF. CDR3 nucleotide sequence: TGTGCCAGCAGGCTACAAGGGAGCAAGGACAATGAGCAGTTCTTC.